This T cell receptor beta chain emerged from a study of T cells after posttransplantation cyclophosphamide (dated by TCRdb to 2016 to 2017). Turning to the overall study: Using TRB sequencing, the study followed how the T cell repertoire reconstituted after myeloablative bone marrow transplantation in which posttransplantation cyclophosphamide served as GVHD prophylaxis. Antigen receptor sequencing covered samples from about 40 PTCy-treated patients and approximately 15 of their related bone marrow donors. TRB sequencing was performed on blood from all 35 or so PTCy patients with 1-year posttransplant specimens. TRB sequencing was also done on up to about 3 additional blood samples from 2 to 5.2 years after transplant in 3 patients, and on pretransplant blood from a handful of patients. Public TRB sequences were checked against a database of over 3,600 sequences associated with responses to pathogens, tumor antigens, self-antigens and alloantigens. Because TRA and TRB clonality correlated tightly in 10 or so samples, later TCR analyses were limited to TRB. Broad study findings and their caveats: Across 45 patients, recipient CMV seropositivity and CMV reactivation were highly associated with TRB clonality; PTCy diversity was similar to CNI/methotrexate controls. At 1-2 months, donor-recipient similarity was low but rose over the first year, and the later blood repertoires were often dominated by donor CD8+ memory clones. The TRB repertoires of T cells infiltrating skin or GI tract showed only limited overlap with the TRB repertoires of T cells in blood.

This clone was observed many times. The antigen it binds to is not known. Base qualities are not recorded, but no much larger clone differs from it by a single base. According to the germline V gene (reference sequence), CDR1 reads MNHEY and CDR2 reads SMNVEV. From V the trimming removes 7 bases and from J it removes 7 bases, while the gene matches leave 12 bases of the junction unaccounted for. The CDR3 runs 15 amino acids, cysteine and phenylalanine included. Only the CDR3 portion is preserved as DNA: 45 bases, with reading frame beginning at the first base. On the day of marrow donation, related bone marrow donors gave peripheral blood samples. Peripheral blood and bone marrow mononuclear cells were isolated by Ficoll-Hypaque density centrifugation and cryopreserved. TRB sequencing was run on genomic DNA with either the immunoSEQ assay at survey resolution or the hsTCRB kit. The paper's data handling went like this. The immunoSEQ software was used for initial read processing, and the LymphoSeq R package was used for repertoire analyses. For each TRB dataset, clonality was calculated as 1 minus normalized Shannon entropy, and the Gini coefficient was computed as well. To infer phenotypes in unsorted samples, TRB sequences from sorted subsets of the recipient or donor were mapped onto unsorted samples from the same recipient. Imported from immuneACCESS, the table was reduced by TCRdb to in-frame sequences with V and J called. These copies leave out some clones; in studies compared against another copy, an unresolved V gene accounts for under half, and the cause of the remainder is not known. That table is the source of V, J and clone size, and D and trimming were worked out from the DNA. In this sample, about 44,000 clones appear, none counted once only. Jointly, the top ten make up about 2% of the sample.

Recombination joined TRBV27 with TRBJ2-1, and 8 bases in between align with TRBD2. Sequencing was carried out using PBMCs. The receptor's source is a man aged 35-49 years in good health, CMV-negative, and a related stem cell transplant donor. The CDR3 protein: CASTLTGTSGNEQFF. The nucleotide sequence reads as follows: TGTGCCAGCACCCTGACTGGGACTAGTGGAAATGAGCAGTTCTTC.